This is a list of T cell receptor beta chains from one sample in a study of blood T cells in healthy people across ages. TCRdb re-analysed the 5' RACE reads in MiXCR, keeping a single row per CDR3 protein. The sample contains fewer than 650,000 distinct CDR3 sequences, about 29% of which appear only once. The same sample was also used in a study of T cells of mothers and their children.

Sequences were obtained from blood. The receptors were gathered from a boy between 2 and 10 years old in good health. The CDR3 runs from the conserved cysteine through the conserved F or W. The order of the fields is D gene, clone size, V gene, J gene, CDR3 DNA, CDR3 protein. D genes are given only for firm matches. A clone size is listed for some rows: how often the clone was seen (once, few, many), or a class if it is expanded.

TRBD1	.	TRBV6-6	TRBJ1-5	TGTGCCAGCAGGACAAACAGGGGTATCCAGCCCCAGCATTTT	CASRTNRGIQPQHF
.	.	TRBV19	TRBJ2-2	TGTGCCAGTTCCGGGGTATGGGTCACCGGGGAGCTGTTTTTT	CASSGVWVTGELFF
TRBD1	once	TRBV9	TRBJ1-2	TGTGCCAGCAGCCCTACAGAGGACAGGGACTATGGCTACACCTTC	CASSPTEDRDYGYTF
.	.	TRBV24-1	TRBJ1-5	TGTGCCACCAGTGAGGGACGACTTCAGCCCCAGCATTTT	CATSEGRLQPQHF
TRBD2	.	TRBV20-1	TRBJ2-5	TGCAGTGCCAGGACTAGCGGGAGTAGGGAGACCCAGTACTTC	CSARTSGSRETQYF
.	few	TRBV6-2/TRBV6-3	TRBJ2-1	TGTGCCAGCACCTATGGGACTCGCTACAATGAGCAGTTCTTC	CASTYGTRYNEQFF
.	many	TRBV24-1	TRBJ2-4	TGTGCCACCAGTGATTCCACCGGGAATCAGTACTTC	CATSDSTGNQYF
TRBD1	few	TRBV7-9	TRBJ1-1	TGTGCCATCCGGACAGGGTGGTACGCTGAAGCTTTCTTT	CAIRTGWYAEAFF
TRBD1	.	TRBV20-1	TRBJ2-5	TGCAGTGCGGATCCTCCATCCGGGGACAGGGCGTCGGAGACCCAGTACTTC	CSADPPSGDRASETQYF
TRBD2	.	TRBV27	TRBJ2-5	TGTGCCAGCAAACCTAGCGGGGGGGGGACCCAGTACTTC	CASKPSGGGTQYF
.	few	TRBV12-3/TRBV12-4	TRBJ1-4	TGTGCCAGCAGCCAACAGGTGGAGAGTGAAAAACTGTTTTTT	CASSQQVESEKLFF
.	.	TRBV6-2/TRBV6-3	TRBJ1-2	TGTGCCAGCAAACTCCAGGGGTTCGGCTACACCTTC	CASKLQGFGYTF
TRBD2	few	TRBV4-3	TRBJ2-1	TGCGCCAGCAGCCAGAAGACTAGCGGGAGTTCCCTACCTCCTTTGAATGAGCAGTTCTTC	CASSQKTSGSSLPPLNEQFF
TRBD1	.	TRBV5-1	TRBJ2-1	TGCGCCAGCACACAGGGGGCAGGCTCCTACAATGAGCAGTTCTTC	CASTQGAGSYNEQFF
TRBD1	.	TRBV12-5	TRBJ1-6	TGTGCTAGTGGTTTGGACCTTCGAAGAGGGGGCGTATCCAATTCACCCCTCCACTTT	CASGLDLRRGGVSNSPLHF
.	.	TRBV25-1	TRBJ2-5	TGTGCCAGCAGTGAAAGGAATAGGGAAGAGACCCAGTACTTC	CASSERNREETQYF
.	.	TRBV13	TRBJ2-7	TGTGCCAGCAGCTTAACGAGGAACTCCTACGAGCAGTACTTC	CASSLTRNSYEQYF
.	few	TRBV9	TRBJ1-2	TGTGCCAGCAGCGTAGGGGTTGCGCCGCTTTTTAACTATGGCTACACCTTC	CASSVGVAPLFNYGYTF
.	few	TRBV2	TRBJ2-5	TGTGCCAGCAGTGAAGCGCTAAAGGGGGTCCACCAAGAGACCCAGTACTTC	CASSEALKGVHQETQYF
.	.	TRBV7-9	TRBJ2-2	TGTGCCAGCACCTACAGTTCATGGGCATCGCGGGATACCGGGGAGCTGTTTTTT	CASTYSSWASRDTGELFF
.	.	TRBV10-3	TRBJ1-5	TGTGCCATCAGCCCCGGAGGTGGCGGCAATCAGCCCCAGCATTTT	CAISPGGGGNQPQHF
.	few	TRBV5-3	TRBJ1-1	TGTGCCAGAAGCTTAAAGAACACTGAAGCTTTCTTT	CARSLKNTEAFF
TRBD1	few	TRBV12-3/TRBV12-4	TRBJ1-2	TGTGCCAGCAGTTTAGCAGGGGGCTTAATAGATGGCTACACCTTC	CASSLAGGLIDGYTF
TRBD1	.	TRBV5-5	TRBJ2-5	TGTGCCAGCAGCTTGTCTCTCCCGGGGTGCGGGACAGGGACCCAGTACTTC	CASSLSLPGCGTGTQYF
.	few	TRBV10-3	TRBJ1-2	TGTGCCATCCAGGGGACGGGGATGGATGGCTACACCTTC	CAIQGTGMDGYTF
TRBD1	.	TRBV29-1	TRBJ2-5	TGCAGCGTCTCGACAGGGTCCGAGACCCAGTACTTC	CSVSTGSETQYF
TRBD1	.	TRBV10-3	TRBJ2-4	TGTGCCATCAGTGAAGCCCCCGGGACAGACGATCTAGCCAAAAACATTCAGTACTTC	CAISEAPGTDDLAKNIQYF
.	.	TRBV10-3	TRBJ2-5	TGTGCCATCAGTGAGTCGAATTCCGGCCAGGGCCAAGAGACCCAGTACTTC	CAISESNSGQGQETQYF
.	.	TRBV20-1	TRBJ2-2	TGCAGTGCTAGAGATCCGATAGGGAACACCGGGGAGCTGTTTTTT	CSARDPIGNTGELFF
TRBD2	few	TRBV20-1	TRBJ2-5	TGCAGTGCTAGGGCGGGGGGTTCCCAAGAGACCCAGTACTTC	CSARAGGSQETQYF
.	few	TRBV20-1	TRBJ1-4	TGCAGTGCGAGGGACGGTACTAGGGAAAAACTGTTTTTT	CSARDGTREKLFF
.	.	TRBV30	TRBJ1-1	TGTGCCTGGAGTGTAGGGGTGGGGGCCTCTGAAGCTTTCTTT	CAWSVGVGASEAFF
.	few	TRBV4-1	TRBJ1-4	TGCGCCAGCAGCCAGACCACTCTCGATAATGAAAAACTGTTTTTT	CASSQTTLDNEKLFF
TRBD2	.	TRBV10-3	TRBJ2-2	TGTGCCGCCTCTAGCGGGGGGGCCGTCACCGGGGAGCTGTTTTTT	CAASSGGAVTGELFF
.	.	TRBV28	TRBJ2-3	TGTGCCAGCAGCCGTCGACTCGAACCAGATACGCAGTATTTT	CASSRRLEPDTQYF
.	few	TRBV12-3/TRBV12-4	TRBJ2-7	TGTGCCAGCAGTTTACTGATCGGGTTCTACGAGCAGTACTTC	CASSLLIGFYEQYF
.	.	TRBV24-1	TRBJ1-2	TGTGCCACCAGTGATGTGGGACTCCTACCAAGCTACACCTTC	CATSDVGLLPSYTF
TRBD2	few	TRBV11-2	TRBJ2-1	TGTGCCAGCAGCTTCGGGACTAGCGGGAAGTATGAGCAGTTCTTC	CASSFGTSGKYEQFF
.	.	TRBV27	TRBJ2-7	TGTGCCAGCAGTTTCTTCGGGTCCTACGAGCAGTACTTC	CASSFFGSYEQYF
.	.	TRBV5-5	TRBJ1-3	TGTGCCAGCAGCTTGGATTTAGTGGAGCGCCGCTCTGGAAACACCATATATTTT	CASSLDLVERRSGNTIYF
.	many	TRBV20-1	TRBJ2-5	TGCAGTGCTACCCGGACAGCTCAAGAGACCCAGTACTTC	CSATRTAQETQYF
.	.	TRBV12-3/TRBV12-4	TRBJ2-7	TGTGCCAGCAGTAAACTAGCCGGCTCCTACGAGCAGTACTTC	CASSKLAGSYEQYF
TRBD2	.	TRBV2	TRBJ2-3	TGTGCCAGCAGTGAAGAGCGGGGGGAGGAAGATACGCAGTATTTT	CASSEERGEEDTQYF
TRBD1	.	TRBV5-1	TRBJ2-3	TGCGCCAGCAGCTCCGGACAGGGTTACCTTAATACGCAGTATTTT	CASSSGQGYLNTQYF
.	.	TRBV14	TRBJ1-1	TGTGCCAGCAGCGAAGGGTTCTTGAGCACTGAAGCTTTCTTT	CASSEGFLSTEAFF
.	few	TRBV7-9	TRBJ2-5	TGTGCCAGCAGCCGTCCGGGGGCGGAGCTCCAAGAGACCCAGTACTTC	CASSRPGAELQETQYF